This T cell receptor beta chain was sequenced in a study of shared T cell receptors in the human thymus. This clone occurred a few times. The CDR3 contains 17 residues. CDR1 is SEHNR, CDR2 FQNEAQ, per germline (reference sequence). The V and J ends lost 0 bases and 4 bases, in that order; junction bases with no gene match: 9. The protocol was immunoSEQ multiplex PCR, while the TCRdb copy is restricted to in-frame clones and leaves out a portion. The table lists hundreds of thousands of clones, approximately 80% of them singletons, with about 0.012% in the top ten. These sequences were also reported in another study, on human thymus T cells. Per that paper: Among the donors, all were healthy Finnish infants having corrective surgery for congenital heart defects. The thymus tissue came from resections taken during corrective heart surgery. Thymic and blood repertoires showed apparently biased V and J gene usage. Highly overlapping thymic repertoires in unrelated individuals were reported by related research.

The specimen sequenced was thymocytes. The TCR originated in a boy less than two years old with a congenital heart defect. This rearrangement joins TRBV7-9 to TRBJ2-7, with 10 nucleotides matching TRBD2. The CDR3 nucleotides read TGTGCCAGCAGCTTAGCCGGTGCTAGCGGGAGTCGGTACGAGCAGTACTTC. It is translated as CASSLAGASGSRYEQYF.